This T cell receptor beta chain was identified in a study of blood T cell repertoires in COVID-19. About the study: Collection of acute and convalescent COVID-19 samples took place in the United States, Italy and Spain. The cDNA or gDNA used as material had been derived from T cells, B-cell-depleted T cells, or PBMCs.

In the original workflow: Nucleated cell counts were estimated from reference gene primer amplification. Profiled with immunoSEQ multiplex PCR; TCRdb holds only in-frame clones, not every one. V and J calls and clone size are copied from that table; D and trimming were computed from the DNA. The sample carries 88,000 or so clones, about 88% recorded once. This receptor was taken from a man in his 60s with acute or convalescent COVID-19. Sequences were obtained from peripheral blood.

The DNA for the CDR3 is TGTGCCAGCAGTTGGGGACAGGCCTTCAACTCTGGAAACACCATATATTTT. Its protein product is CASSWGQAFNSGNTIYF. The V and J genes are TRBV6-2 or TRBV6-3 and TRBJ1-3; TRBD1 matches at 8 bases. Germline V gene data show CDR1 as MNHEY and CDR2 as SVGEGT. CDR3 length: 17 residues. With 4 bases clipped from V and 0 bases from J, the junction kept 8 bases outside the gene matches.